Following are 20 T cell receptor beta chains from one sample sequenced in a study of cytomegalovirus exposure and HLA in healthy donors. The PCR used 60 Vbeta and 13 Jbeta primers. Clones were sequenced by immunoSEQ multiplex PCR, and TCRdb holds only the in-frame ones, with some missing. The sample carries 130,000 or so clones, roughly 70% recorded once. Specimen: PBMCs. The source is a man in his forties or fifties in good health and CMV-seropositive.

The gene calls are TRBV4-2 and TRBJ1-4; D remains unclear. CDR3 length equals 18 residues. Germline V gene lookup returns CDR1 LGHNA and CDR2 YNFKEQ. Trimming removed 4 bases from V and 7 bases from J, with 25 bases in between. As DNA, the CDR3 is TGTGCCAGCAGCCCCGAAGACGGGAAAACCTTAAGTGGTGAAAAACTGTTTTTT. It translates to CASSPEDGKTLSGEKLFF.

The chain is built from TRBV2 and TRBJ1-5, with D unclear. Germline V CDR1 and CDR2: SNHLY, FYNNEI. CDR3 length equals 15 residues. Trimming stripped 2 bases from V and 0 bases from J, with 8 bases between. For the CDR3, the DNA is TGTGCCAGCAGTGAATTCGTATTTAGCAATCAGCCCCAGCATTTT. Its translation: CASSEFVFSNQPQHF. Filled out from reference TRBV2 and TRBJ1-5, the complete variable domain reads EPEVTQTPSHQVTQMGQEVILRCVPISNHLYFYWYRQILGQKVEFLVSFYNNEISEKSEIFDDQFSVERPDGSNFTLKIRSTKLEDSAMYFCASSEFVFSNQPQHFGDGTRLSIL.

This clone appeared a few times. The V and J genes are TRBV14 and TRBJ2-2; TRBD2 matches 8 bases. CDR3 length equals 17 residues. Per the germline V gene, CDR1 is SGHDN and CDR2 is FVKESK. V lost 4 bases and J lost 4; bases outside the gene matches: 11. This chain's CDR3 is CASSLRAAGVGTGELFF. CDR3 bases: TGTGCCAGCAGCCTTAGAGCAGCGGGAGTAGGCACCGGGGAGCTGTTTTTT. Looking up the rest from reference TRBV14 and TRBJ2-2 gives the full variable domain: EAGVTQFPSHSVIEKGQTVTLRCDPISGHDNLYWYRRVMGKEIKFLLHFVKESKQDESGMPNNRFLAERTGGTYSTLKVQPAELEDSGVYFCASSLRAAGVGTGELFFGEGSRLTVL.

This clone was seen more than once but under ten times. The gene calls are TRBV28 and TRBJ2-7; weak D call: TRBD1 (7 bases). Trimming cost V 4 bases and J 6 bases, with 16 bases left between them. The CDR3 length is 14 residues. Looked up from germline, CDR1 is MDHEN and CDR2 is SYDVKM. CDR3 DNA sequence: TGTGCCAGCAGTTCCCGGACAGGCGGGATCGAGCAGTACTTC. It codes for CASSSRTGGIEQYF.

The V gene is TRBV28, the J gene TRBJ1-2, with a possible D match to TRBD1 (5 bases). CDR1 is MDHEN and CDR2 is SYDVKM in the germline V gene. This CDR3 has 14 amino acids. The V end lost 8 bases, the J end lost 4 bases, and 17 bases lay between the germline ends. The CDR3 spells CASSLGGSSYGYTF. The CDR3 bases are TGTGCCAGCTCCCTGGGGGGGTCTAGCTATGGCTACACCTTC.

This sequence joins TRBV5-6 and TRBJ1-5, with a weak D call TRBD1 (5 bases). The germline V gene encodes CDR1 SGHDT and CDR2 YYEEEE. There are 14 residues in the CDR3. V gave up 5 bases and J gave up 7 bases, with 16 bases separating them. The CDR3 reads CASSTGRARQPQHF. CDR3 coding DNA: TGTGCCAGCAGTACGGGCAGGGCAAGGCAGCCCCAGCATTTT.

As regards this clone: Within the sample, other DNA sequences also encode this same CDR3. The CDR3 DNA reads as TGTGCCAGCAGCTTGGCCTCTAGCGGGGATCCTTACGAGCAGTACTTC. Its protein is CASSLASSGDPYEQYF. The chain combines TRBV5-6 with TRBJ2-7; 9 bases line up with TRBD2. V lost 0 bases and J lost 4; bases outside the gene matches: 8. The CDR3 runs to 16 residues. Looked up from germline, CDR1 is SGHDT and CDR2 is YYEEEE.

The chain uses TRBV15 and TRBJ1-2, with D uncertain. Germline CDR1 and CDR2: LNHNV and YYDKDF (reference sequence). The CDR3 contains 12 residues. V lost 0 bases and J lost 5, with 4 bases in between. CDR3 DNA: TGTGCCACCAGCAGAGATAATTATGGCTACACCTTC. Its translation is CATSRDNYGYTF.

The rearrangement uses TRBV7-8 and TRBJ1-5; 10 bases map to TRBD1. The CDR3 runs to 17 residues. Losses at the gene ends were 5 bases for V and 1 base for J; bases not matched to a gene: 8. Germline V gene sequence: CDR1 SGHVS, CDR2 FQNEAQ. This chain's CDR3 is CASSLRRQGASNQPQHF. The CDR3 bases are TGTGCCAGCAGCCTTAGACGACAGGGGGCCAGCAATCAGCCCCAGCATTTT.

The V and J genes are TRBV2 and TRBJ1-1, with a tentative D call TRBD1 (5 bases). Germline V gene lookup returns CDR1 SNHLY and CDR2 FYNNEI. The CDR3 extends over 13 amino acids. Trimming took 7 bases from V and 4 from J, leaving 13 bases between them. The CDR3 sequence is CASTGEIGTEAFF. In nucleotides, the CDR3 is TGTGCCAGCACGGGGGAAATTGGCACTGAAGCTTTCTTT.

V and J are TRBV19 and TRBJ1-1; 8 bases map to TRBD1. V lost 3 bases, J lost 5 bases, and 5 bases stayed unmatched. This CDR3 has 14 residues. Per the germline V gene, CDR1 is LNHDA and CDR2 is SQIVND (reference sequence). This CDR3 reads CASSIHRGWTEAFF. Here the CDR3 DNA reads TGTGCCAGTAGTATTCACAGGGGGTGGACTGAAGCTTTCTTT.

V is TRBV7-2 and J is TRBJ1-2; maybe TRBD1 (6 bases). The V gene's germline CDR1 is SGHTA and CDR2 FQGNSA. The CDR3 totals 13 residues. Trimming left V 3 bases short and J 7 bases short, with 12 bases between. The CDR3 region is CASSFDRTAGYTF. The CDR3 nucleotides read TGTGCCAGCAGCTTCGACAGGACCGCTGGCTACACCTTC.

V usage is TRBV9 and J usage is TRBJ2-3; TRBD2 matches at 9 bases. The CDR3 loop spans 18 amino acids. Germline trimming cut 0 bases from V and 4 bases from J; bases unmatched to any gene: 12. Germline V gene lookup returns CDR1 SGDLS and CDR2 YYNGEE. CDR3: CASSVVAGEVRDADTQYF. CDR3 in DNA: TGTGCCAGCAGCGTAGTAGCGGGAGAAGTCCGAGATGCAGATACGCAGTATTTT.

The chain couples TRBV6-6 to TRBJ2-2; D gene uncertain. The V and J ends lost 8 bases and 1 base respectively, with 5 bases between them. Germline assignment: CDR1 MNHNY and CDR2 SVGAGI (reference sequence). The CDR3 runs 12 residues. In nucleotides, the CDR3 is TGTGCCAGCCTAATGAACACCGGGGAGCTGTTTTTT. Protein product: CASLMNTGELFF.

The chain's CDR3 is CASSLRFRGYTQYF. CDR3 in DNA: TGTGCCAGCAGCTTAAGGTTCCGGGGGTATACGCAGTATTTT. This rearrangement joins TRBV28 to TRBJ2-3; D may be TRBD2 (6 bases). With 6 bases removed from V and 7 bases from J, the gap between germline ends came to 17 bases. This CDR3 region has 14 residues. Germline values: CDR1 MDHEN, CDR2 SYDVKM.

The chain combines TRBV7-8 with TRBJ1-5, with 12 bases matching TRBD1. Germline V gives CDR1 SGHVS, CDR2 FQNEAQ. The CDR3 covers 15 residues. Trimming took 7 bases from V and 7 from J; bases not matched to a gene: 8. CDR3: CASNLGTGGRQPQHF. Written as DNA, the CDR3 is TGTGCCAGCAACCTCGGGACAGGGGGCCGGCAGCCCCAGCATTTT.

The chain carries TRBV6-5 and TRBJ1-1, with 8 positions matching TRBD1. The CDR3 length is 14 residues. Germline lookup yields CDR1 MNHEY and CDR2 SVGAGI. Trimming took 2 bases from V and 7 from J; bases not matched to a gene: 6. CDR3 residues: CASSYGGQVNEAFF. For the CDR3, the DNA is TGTGCCAGCAGTTACGGGGGACAGGTAAATGAAGCTTTCTTT.

This clone was seen more than once but under ten times. The chain joins TRBV30 to TRBJ2-1; perhaps TRBD2 as D (6 bases). The V end lost 0 bases, the J end lost 1 base, and 13 bases lay between the germline ends. The CDR3 has 16 amino acids. Per germline, CDR1 GTSNPN and CDR2 SVGIG (reference sequence). CDR3 bases: TGTGCCTGGAGTGTACGGGGTCTAGCGTCCTACAATGAGCAGTTCTTC. Protein: CAWSVRGLASYNEQFF.

The rearrangement uses TRBV10-2 and TRBJ2-5; tentative D call: TRBD2 (6 bases). This CDR3 has 15 amino acids. From germline, CDR1 is WSHSY and CDR2 SAAADI. Trimming shortened V by 0 bases and J by 5 bases, and 13 bases separated the two germline ends. DNA of the CDR3: TGCGCCAGCAGTGAGTCTAGCGGAGTGGGGGAGACCCAGTACTTC. Its protein product is CASSESSGVGETQYF.

The chain combines TRBV7-2 with TRBJ1-1; 7 bases fit TRBD1. Trimming removed 4 bases from V and 1 base from J; junction bases left unmatched: 3. Germline values: CDR1 SGHTA, CDR2 FQGNSA. This CDR3 comprises 14 residues. For the CDR3, the DNA is TGTGCCAGCAGCTCGGACAGGAGGAACACTGAAGCTTTCTTT. This gives the protein CASSSDRRNTEAFF. Drawing the rest from reference TRBV7-2 and TRBJ1-1, the complete variable domain is GAGVSQSPSNKVTEKGKDVELRCDPISGHTALYWYRQSLGQGLEFLIYFQGNSAPDKSGLPSDRFSAERTGGSVSTLTIQRTQQEDSAVYLCASSSDRRNTEAFFGQGTRLTVV.